These 21 T cell receptor beta chains share one sample of origin, sequenced in a study of shared clonotypes between healthy human individuals. Some clones are missing from TCRdb's copy, which holds only in-frame ones; the method was immunoSEQ multiplex PCR. Of about 2 million clones in the sample, about 95% were seen once. The naive CD8 population came from CD45RO-negative cells selected for CCR7, without terminally differentiated effector memory CD45RA+ cells. Sequencing was performed on naive CD8+ T cells sorted from blood. The receptor source for this set is a man between 18 and 35 years old in good health.

The rearrangement uses TRBV5-1 and TRBJ2-5, with 7 bases aligning to TRBD1. V trimming: 0 bases; J trimming: 5 bases; junction bases outside the gene matches: 7. The CDR3 spans 15 residues. Germline lookup yields CDR1 SGHRS and CDR2 YFSETQ. CDR3: CASSLAGRGYETQYF. CDR3 DNA sequence: TGCGCCAGCAGCTTGGCCGGCAGGGGGTACGAGACCCAGTACTTC.

V usage is TRBV6-5 and J usage is TRBJ1-6; the D gene is possibly TRBD1 (6 bases). The V gene lost 9 bases and the J gene lost 3 bases, with 12 bases spanning the gap. This CDR3 contains 14 residues. Germline CDR1 MNHEY, CDR2 SVGAGI. The DNA for the CDR3 is TGTGCCAGTCGACAGGACAACTATAATTCACCCCTCCACTTT. It is translated as CASRQDNYNSPLHF.

V usage is TRBV11-3 and J usage is TRBJ2-1; D is perhaps TRBD2 (5 bases). CDR3 length equals 17 residues. Deletions cut 2 bases from V and 8 bases from J, with 22 bases between. Germline V gene data show CDR1 as SGHNT and CDR2 as YENEEA. The CDR3 region has the DNA TGTGCCAGCAGCTTAAGTGGAGCGGTCGGTAGGTGGGATGAGCAGTTCTTC. Amino acids: CASSLSGAVGRWDEQFF.

V usage is TRBV27 and J usage is TRBJ1-5; a weak D match, TRBD1 (5 bases). The CDR3 loop spans 15 amino acids. Germline V gene sequence: CDR1 MNHEY, CDR2 SMNVEV (reference sequence). The V end lost 0 bases, the J end lost 6 bases, and 12 bases lay between the germline ends. For the CDR3, the DNA is TGTGCCAGCAGTTTATCAGCAGGGAGCGGTCAGCCCCAGCATTTT. Its protein product is CASSLSAGSGQPQHF.

The chain employs TRBV9 and TRBJ2-5; 12 nucleotides align to TRBD1. Germline loops: CDR1 SGDLS, CDR2 YYNGEE. The V and J ends lost 4 bases and 9 bases, in that order; junction bases with no gene match: 7. The CDR3 has 14 amino acids. The DNA of the CDR3 is TGTGCCAGCAGCACAGGGACAGGGGGCTCGGCCCAGTACTTC. Translation: CASSTGTGGSAQYF.

About this clone: This may arise from a read error, as a much more abundant clone is one base away. The same CDR3 arises from other DNA sequences in this sample as well. V and J are TRBV9 and TRBJ1-1, with D possibly matching TRBD1 (5 bases). CDR3 size: 13 residues. The germline V gene has CDR1 SGDLS and CDR2 YYNGEE. V was shortened by 0 bases and J by 5 bases, with 8 bases between the two germline ends. The CDR3 protein is CASSVGGSTEAFF. CDR3 nucleotide sequence: TGTGCCAGCAGCGTAGGGGGGAGTACTGAAGCTTTCTTT.

This sequence joins TRBV5-4 and TRBJ1-1; 8 nucleotides align to TRBD1. CDR1 is SGHNT and CDR2 is YYREEE in the germline V gene (reference sequence). The CDR3 is 18 residues long. Trimming at V came to 4 bases and at J to 1 base, leaving 15 bases not matched to a gene. The CDR3 DNA is TGTGCCAGCAGCCCGAGGACAGGGACAACCTCCGGGAACACTGAAGCTTTCTTT. This encodes CASSPRTGTTSGNTEAFF.

This chain joins TRBV13 and TRBJ2-2; 7 bases are a match to TRBD1. The CDR3 length is 15 residues. Germline lookup yields CDR1 PRHDT and CDR2 FYEKMQ (reference sequence). The J segment lost 0 bases and the V segment lost 4 bases, leaving 2 bases of the junction unmatched. In DNA, the CDR3 is TGTGCCAGCAGCTGGACAGGCTCGAACACCGGGGAGCTGTTTTTT. Translation: CASSWTGSNTGELFF.

Concerning this clone itself: Other DNA variants within this sample encode the same CDR3. The chain is built from TRBV6-5 and TRBJ2-7, with no clear D. This CDR3 has 13 amino acids. Per the germline V gene, CDR1 is MNHEY and CDR2 is SVGAGI. Trimming left V 2 bases short and J 2 bases short, with 7 bases between. The CDR3 nucleotides are TGTGCCAGCAGTTACACCCAGGCCTACGAGCAGTACTTC. It yields the protein CASSYTQAYEQYF.

This clone was seen only once. The CDR3 region is CASSDPGQGYTEAFF. The CDR3 DNA reads TGTGCCAGCAGTGATCCGGGACAGGGATACACTGAAGCTTTCTTT. V and J are TRBV25-1 and TRBJ1-1, with 9 bases aligning to TRBD1. The length of the CDR3 is 15 residues. Germline V CDR1 and CDR2: MGHDK, SYGVNS. The junction had 5 bases not matched to a gene; V was cut back by 3 bases and J by 3 bases.

The CDR3 DNA is TGTGCCAGCAGGTGGGGGGTGGACGAGCAGTACTTC. Translating it yields CASRWGVDEQYF. The chain has TRBV6-5 and TRBJ2-7; TRBD2 is a possible D gene (6 bases). This CDR3 spans 12 amino acids. The V gene lost 6 bases and the J gene lost 5 bases, with 11 bases spanning the gap. CDR1 is MNHEY and CDR2 is SVGAGI in the germline V gene.

The gene calls are TRBV28 and TRBJ1-5; D remains unclear. The germline V gene encodes CDR1 MDHEN and CDR2 SYDVKM. The germline V and J ends were trimmed by 5 bases and 3 bases, with 20 bases remaining between them. The CDR3 covers 17 residues. The chain's CDR3 is CASSTNREAGFNQPQHF. The DNA of the CDR3 is TGTGCCAGCAGTACAAATCGGGAGGCGGGGTTCAATCAGCCCCAGCATTTT.

The chain has TRBV11-2 and TRBJ2-7, with 7 bases that match TRBD1. Germline V gives CDR1 SGHAT, CDR2 FQNNGV. Losses at the gene ends were 5 bases for V and 2 bases for J; bases not matched to a gene: 9. CDR3 length equals 15 residues. Here the CDR3 DNA reads TGTGCCAGCAGCCACGATAGGGACAGTACCTACGAGCAGTACTTC. This translates into CASSHDRDSTYEQYF.

The chain recombines TRBV4-3 with TRBJ2-6, with 9 nucleotides matching TRBD1. The CDR3 totals 18 residues. Germline trimming cut 1 base from V and 1 base from J; bases unmatched to any gene: 5. The germline V gene encodes CDR1 LGHNA and CDR2 YSLEER. The CDR3 here is CASSQVGQGPSGANVLTF. Here the CDR3 DNA reads TGCGCCAGCAGCCAAGTCGGACAGGGGCCGTCTGGGGCCAACGTCCTGACTTTC.

V is TRBV2 and J is TRBJ2-3, with no clear D. V gave up 3 bases and J gave up 1 base, with 11 bases separating them. This CDR3 is built from 15 residues. CDR1 is SNHLY, CDR2 FYNNEI, per germline. DNA of the CDR3: TGTGCCAGCAGTGACCCCCTCCGGGGCACAGATACGCAGTATTTT. As protein: CASSDPLRGTDTQYF. The full variable domain, in which reference TRBV2 and TRBJ2-3 provide the parts outside the CDR3, is EPEVTQTPSHQVTQMGQEVILRCVPISNHLYFYWYRQILGQKVEFLVSFYNNEISEKSEIFDDQFSVERPDGSNFTLKIRSTKLEDSAMYFCASSDPLRGTDTQYFGPGTRLTVL.

This rearrangement joins TRBV6-6 to TRBJ2-7; 8 nucleotides match TRBD1. Trimming cost V 4 bases and J 5 bases; bases outside gene matches: 7. Germline values: CDR1 MNHNY, CDR2 SVGAGI (reference sequence). The CDR3 is 14 amino acids. The CDR3, as DNA: TGTGCCAGCAGTTTGGGACAGGCCAACGACGAGCAGTACTTC. Translation: CASSLGQANDEQYF.

The chain uses TRBV7-9 and TRBJ2-7; D is unresolved. The CDR3 totals 14 residues. Trimming took off 1 base at V and 6 bases at J, with 13 bases between the two ends. CDR1 is SEHNR, CDR2 FQNEAQ, per germline (reference sequence). CDR3 amino acids: CASSLGPDVCEQYF. The CDR3, as DNA: TGTGCCAGCAGCTTAGGGCCCGACGTCTGCGAGCAGTACTTC.

V and J are TRBV11-2 and TRBJ1-1; D is unclear. CDR1 and CDR2 from the germline V gene are SGHAT and FQNNGV. There are 15 residues in the CDR3. V was clipped by 3 bases and J by 5 bases, with 16 bases between them. The CDR3 coding sequence is TGTGCCAGCAGCTTTAACCAGGCCGTGGGGACTGAAGCTTTCTTT. It is translated as CASSFNQAVGTEAFF.

The V call is TRBV30, the J call TRBJ1-2; no clear D. The V gene's germline CDR1 is GTSNPN and CDR2 SVGIG (reference sequence). V gave up 8 bases and J gave up 3 bases, with 7 bases separating them. This CDR3 comprises 10 residues. The CDR3 loop is CARDDYGYTF. For the CDR3, the DNA is TGTGCCAGAGATGACTATGGCTACACCTTC.

The chain uses TRBV10-3 and TRBJ2-7, with 7 bases identical to TRBD2. Trimming cost V 11 bases and J 0 bases; bases outside gene matches: 13. The CDR3 contains 15 residues. Germline V lookup: CDR1 ENHRY, CDR2 SYGVKD. The CDR3 reads CASNRDGLDSYEQYF. CDR3 nucleotides: TGTGCCTCGAACCGGGACGGACTAGACTCCTACGAGCAGTACTTC.

This clone has just one count. V gene TRBV4-1 combines with J gene TRBJ1-5, with 7 bases aligning to TRBD1. V was clipped by 3 bases and J by 4 bases; unmatched bases: 9. The CDR3 has 16 residues. The germline V gene encodes CDR1 MGHRA and CDR2 YSYEKL. Here the CDR3 DNA reads TGCGCCAGCAGCCAGACACAGGGGATGGGGAATCAGCCCCAGCATTTT. Encoded protein: CASSQTQGMGNQPQHF.